The sequence of this T cell receptor (beta chain) was determined in a study of shared clonotypes between healthy human individuals. This CDR3 is built from 15 residues. Looked up from germline, CDR1 is MNHEY and CDR2 is SVGAGI. Trimming removed 7 bases from V and 7 bases from J; junction bases left unmatched: 13. The authors distributed each subset's genomic DNA evenly over several immunoSEQ plates. TCRdb keeps only in-frame clones here, not all; method: immunoSEQ multiplex PCR. The table records millions of clones, roughly 96% of them present only once. The sequencing sample was made of naive CD4+ T cells sorted from blood. Subset here: CD45RA+ positively selected. The chain uses TRBV6-5 and TRBJ2-4, with 7 bases aligning to TRBD2. The clonotype comes from a young man in good health. The CDR3 spells CASTSPGLVRNIQYF. CDR3 coding DNA: TGTGCCAGCACCTCACCCGGACTAGTCCGGAACATTCAGTACTTC.